The entry below gives a single T cell receptor beta chain sequence along with its context. Sequence at one end of the junction differs from germline and may be a read error. The entry originates in a study of blood T cell repertoires in COVID-19. Study details: The United States, Italy and Spain provided the acute and convalescent COVID-19 samples.

Germline V gene sequence: CDR1 LGHDT, CDR2 YNNKEL (reference sequence). The CDR3 sequence is 14 residues long. Source study methods: Reference gene primer amplification in the assay estimated nucleated cell counts. Assay: immunoSEQ multiplex PCR; the TCRdb copy retains only in-frame clones and omits some. V and J calls and clone size are copied from that table; D and trimming were computed from the DNA. The sample carries fewer than 200,000 clones, around 82% recorded once. Participants came from some 23 US areas, aged about 18 to 100 years. Each participant's cohort was designated according to participant-reported clinical history.

The sample was PBMCs or T cells enriched from blood (not recorded which). The V call is TRBV3-1 (or the pseudogene TRBV3-2), the J call TRBJ1-5; 10 bases match TRBD1. This clonotype was obtained from a woman aged 55-75 years with acute COVID-19. DNA for the CDR3: TGTGCCAGCAGCCCGACAGGGGGCAACCAGCCCCAGCATTTT. Translating gives CASSPTGGNQPQHF.